This T cell receptor (beta chain) was retrieved from a study of human T cells and chemical hapten exposure. Across the whole study: Variation in per-sample TCR yields came mainly from small pooled library volume differences.

As processed by the authors: With a range of 23,224 to 690,600, the median per sample was 95,638 TCRs. One entry per CDR3 protein results from TCRdb running MiXCR on the RACE reads. The V and J calls, along with clone size, are taken from TCRdb and not from the paper's own processing. The data contain about 69,000 distinct CDR3 sequences, around a tenth of them singletons. The CDR3 is 13 amino acids. With 5 bases removed from V and 0 bases from J, the gap between germline ends came to 10 bases. Germline loops: CDR1 DFQATT, CDR2 SNEGSKA (reference sequence). Sample time point: patch test 2, 6 weeks after DPC sensitization. Treatment noted: therapeutic diphenylcyclopropenone sensitization with weekly scalp DPC. At patch-test visits, sampling came before the patch test. Total RNA was isolated from unfractionated whole blood. This clonotype was seen ten or more times.

Sequenced here: whole blood, sampled in connection with sensitization to the hapten diphenylcyclopropenone (DPC). This clonotype originated in a woman in her fifties or sixties with alopecia areata. Some clones in this sample may be carry-over from other donors' samples. The rearrangement links TRBV20-1 to TRBJ1-1; D may be TRBD1 (6 bases). The CDR3, as DNA: TGCAGTGCTGAGGACAGATTGAACACTGAAGCTTTCTTT. Its translation: CSAEDRLNTEAFF.